This TCR beta chain was obtained from a study of blood T cell repertoires in COVID-19. Repertoires were generated with immunoSEQ multiplex PCR, while TCRdb's copy carries only in-frame clones and drops some. The profile covers 35,000 to 45,000 clones, with just over 85% appearing a single time and around 5.2% taken by the ten largest. The CDR3 is 15 residues long. The trim removed 2 bases at V and 1 base at J, leaving 2 bases unmatched. Germline V gives CDR1 SGHRS, CDR2 YFSETQ. In this sample, this clone turned up once. The sample consisted of peripheral blood. The V and J genes are TRBV5-1 and TRBJ2-2; TRBD2 matches 7 bases. The receptor comes from a man aged 35 to 55 with active COVID-19. CDR3 protein: CASSFERGNTGELFF. The CDR3 coding sequence is TGCGCCAGCAGCTTCGAGCGGGGGAACACCGGGGAGCTGTTTTTT.